The 19 T cell receptor beta chains reported below all come from one sample, sequenced in a study of blood T cell repertoires in COVID-19. Only in-frame clones appear in the TCRdb table, and some are missing; sequencing was by immunoSEQ multiplex PCR. This sample yields approximately 300,000 clones, of which around nine tenths are seen a single time; 2% to 3% belongs to the top ten. Material: PBMCs or T cells enriched from blood (not recorded which). These receptors were collected from a man aged 55-75 years who had recovered from COVID-19.

The chain is built from TRBV13 and TRBJ1-1, with 8 bases identical to TRBD1. CDR3 length equals 16 residues. Germline values: CDR1 PRHDT, CDR2 FYEKMQ (reference sequence). The V gene end was trimmed by 1 base and the J gene end by 1 base; junction bases not matched to a gene: 5. The CDR3 sequence is CASSLAGTGPNTEAFF. The DNA of the CDR3 is TGTGCCAGCAGCTTAGCGGGGACAGGCCCGAACACTGAAGCTTTCTTT.

The chain is built from TRBV10-3 and TRBJ2-1; 7 positions agree with TRBD2. The germline V gene has CDR1 ENHRY and CDR2 SYGVKD. The CDR3 has 14 residues. V lost 6 bases, J lost 5 bases, and 7 bases stayed unmatched. This CDR3 is CAIRGREQNNEQFF. The CDR3 nucleotides are TGTGCCATCAGGGGGAGGGAACAGAACAATGAGCAGTTCTTC.

The chain couples TRBV28 to TRBJ2-3; 9 nucleotides align to TRBD2. V was clipped by 7 bases and J by 4 bases; unmatched bases: 12. This CDR3 is built from 16 residues. CDR1 is MDHEN and CDR2 is SYDVKM in the germline V gene. The CDR3 DNA reads TGTGCCAGCACCCGTGGGAGCGGGAGGACCCCAGATACGCAGTATTTT. It is translated as CASTRGSGRTPDTQYF.

This clone has only one observation. CDR3 in DNA: TGTGCCAGCAGAGTGGGGGGAGAGACCCAGTACTTC. Protein sequence: CASRVGGETQYF. V usage is TRBV12-3 or TRBV12-4 and J usage is TRBJ2-5; a possible D gene is TRBD2 (6 bases). CDR3 size: 12 residues. The V end was cut by 6 bases, the J end by 4 bases, with 9 bases between.

V usage is TRBV10-3 and J usage is TRBJ1-3; D unresolved. The CDR3 spans 15 residues. CDR1 ENHRY and CDR2 SYGVKD come from the germline V gene. V shed 3 bases and J shed 2 bases, with 11 bases lying between them. In DNA form, the CDR3 reads TGTGCCATCAGTGATCAGGTCAAGACTGGAAACACCATATATTTT. Translating gives CAISDQVKTGNTIYF.

V is TRBV6-5 and J is TRBJ1-1; 8 nucleotides align to TRBD1. Looked up from germline, CDR1 is MNHEY and CDR2 is SVGAGI. After removal of 4 bases from V and 1 base from J, the junction contained 2 bases not matched to a gene. CDR3 length: 14 amino acids. The DNA of the CDR3 is TGTGCCAGCAGTTTGGGACAGGAGAACACTGAAGCTTTCTTT. This codes for CASSLGQENTEAFF.

The genes are TRBV5-4 and TRBJ1-2; D uncertain. With 0 bases removed from V and 5 bases from J, the gap between germline ends came to 8 bases. This CDR3 is 13 amino acids long. Germline CDR1 reads SGHNT; CDR2 reads YYREEE (reference sequence). This chain's CDR3 is CASSLAEEYGYTF. The CDR3 DNA reads as TGTGCCAGCAGCTTGGCCGAGGAGTATGGCTACACCTTC.

V is TRBV7-2 and J is TRBJ1-4, with D perhaps matching TRBD1 (6 bases). CDR3 size: 18 residues. Germline CDR1 is SGHTA and CDR2 is FQGNSA. Deletions cut 1 base from V and 4 bases from J, with 19 bases between. CDR3 nucleotide sequence: TGTGCCAGCAGCTTAGATAGGTTCAGGGGCCGGGGTAATGAAAAACTGTTTTTT. Protein product: CASSLDRFRGRGNEKLFF.

The chain uses TRBV28 and TRBJ1-2; D remains unclear. The V and J ends lost 2 bases and 10 bases respectively, with 8 bases between them. Germline CDR1 is MDHEN and CDR2 is SYDVKM. This CDR3 is 11 amino acids long. The CDR3 region is CASSLHLVYTF. The CDR3 DNA sequence: TGTGCCAGCAGTTTACATCTAGTCTACACCTTC.

This clone was seen a few times. The V call is TRBV7-9, the J call TRBJ2-1, with TRBD2 matching over 11 bases. Trimming removed 5 bases from V and 4 bases from J; junction bases left unmatched: 10. This CDR3 region has 17 residues. The germline V gene has CDR1 SEHNR and CDR2 FQNEAQ (reference sequence). The CDR3 loop reads CASSESGASGGYNEQFF. CDR3 coding DNA: TGTGCCAGCAGCGAGAGCGGGGCTAGCGGGGGGTACAATGAGCAGTTCTTC.

This chain joins TRBV5-1 and TRBJ2-3, with D possibly TRBD2 on 6 matching bases. V gave up 4 bases and J gave up 6 bases, with 15 bases separating them. The CDR3 is 14 amino acids. Germline V CDR1 and CDR2: SGHRS, YFSETQ. CDR3 loop: CASSPQTSGDTQYF. The DNA for the CDR3 is TGCGCCAGCAGCCCCCAGACTAGTGGCGATACGCAGTATTTT.

V and J are TRBV6-5 and TRBJ2-1; TRBD1 matches 10 bases. The CDR3 covers 14 residues. In germline, CDR1 is MNHEY, CDR2 SVGAGI. The junction had 2 bases not matched to a gene; V was cut back by 6 bases and J by 3 bases. As DNA, the CDR3 is TGTGCCAGCAGCGACAGGGGGCTCTACAATGAGCAGTTCTTC. It translates to CASSDRGLYNEQFF.

Regarding this clone: The same CDR3 is also encoded by other DNA sequences in this sample. The chain has TRBV19 and TRBJ1-3; TRBD1 is a possible D gene (6 bases). Deletions cut 9 bases from V and 0 bases from J, with 15 bases between. CDR1 is LNHDA and CDR2 is SQIVND in the germline V gene (reference sequence). The CDR3 contains 15 residues. In nucleotides, the CDR3 is TGTGCCAGCTCAATCGACAGGAGCTCTGGAAACACCATATATTTT. Translation: CASSIDRSSGNTIYF.

This clone was seen a single time. This rearrangement joins TRBV19 to TRBJ1-3, with 7 bases that match TRBD1. V lost 6 bases to trimming and J lost 4 bases; unmatched junction nucleotides: 12. CDR1 and CDR2 from the germline V gene are LNHDA and SQIVND (reference sequence). The CDR3 runs to 16 residues. The CDR3 region is CASSLHHGTAGNTIYF. As DNA, the CDR3 is TGTGCCAGTAGCCTTCACCACGGGACAGCCGGAAACACCATATATTTT.

The V and J genes are TRBV7-9 and TRBJ1-2, with D unresolved. Trimming cost V 8 bases and J 0 bases, with 4 bases left between them. CDR3 length equals 11 residues. Germline assignment: CDR1 SEHNR and CDR2 FQNEAQ (reference sequence). The CDR3 DNA follows: TGTGCCAGCGGAGCTAACTATGGCTACACCTTC. It yields the protein CASGANYGYTF.

The chain is built from TRBV5-1 and TRBJ2-1, with a tentative D call TRBD2 (6 bases). The CDR3 extends over 16 amino acids. Germline V gene sequence: CDR1 SGHRS, CDR2 YFSETQ. Trimming cost V 0 bases and J 5 bases, with 15 bases left between them. The CDR3 reads CASSLEGLRNNNEQFF. The CDR3 coding sequence is TGCGCCAGCAGCTTGGAAGGACTACGGAATAACAATGAGCAGTTCTTC. The whole variable domain, remainder taken from reference TRBV5-1 and TRBJ2-1, is KAGVTQTPRYLIKTRGQQVTLSCSPISGHRSVSWYQQTPGQGLQFLFEYFSETQRNKGNFPGRFSGRQFSNSRSEMNVSTLELGDSALYLCASSLEGLRNNNEQFFGPGTRLTVL.

The chain couples TRBV5-4 to TRBJ2-1; 11 bases fit TRBD2. The CDR3 extends over 17 amino acids. V shed 7 bases, J shed 0 bases, and the junction held 9 bases outside the gene matches. CDR1 and CDR2 (germline): SGHNT, YYREEE (reference sequence). The CDR3 sequence: CASHGLAGGRSYNEQFF. In DNA form, the CDR3 reads TGTGCCAGCCACGGTCTAGCGGGAGGCCGCTCCTACAATGAGCAGTTCTTC.

There are a few counts of this clone. This chain joins TRBV14 and TRBJ1-1; a possible D gene is TRBD1 (5 bases). The germline V gene has CDR1 SGHDN and CDR2 FVKESK. The CDR3 sequence is 15 residues long. The V gene lost 5 bases and the J gene lost 5 bases, with 18 bases spanning the gap. The CDR3 sequence: CASSSRGGGVTEAFF. CDR3 DNA: TGTGCCAGCAGCTCACGAGGTGGGGGGGTAACTGAAGCTTTCTTT.

The rearrangement uses TRBV30 and TRBJ2-1; D unresolved. CDR3 length: 14 amino acids. Between the trimmed V and J ends, which lost 1 base and 1 base, there was a span of 8 bases. Germline V gene lookup returns CDR1 GTSNPN and CDR2 SVGIG (reference sequence). CDR3 DNA: TGTGCCTGGAGTGATGTTAGTTCCTACAATGAGCAGTTCTTC. It translates to CAWSDVSSYNEQFF.